This T cell receptor (beta chain) was captured in a study of untreated major depressive disorder. Whole-study findings and limits: Depressed patients' CD4+ T cells carried increased TRBV05-01 (Vbeta 5.1) usage versus control CD4+ T cells.

Turning to this clone: What it recognizes is unknown.

Produced via immunoSEQ multiplex PCR; TCRdb's table is partial and in-frame only. Here the sample spans under 20,000 clones, about 92% being singletons. V was pared by 4 bases and J by 0 bases, with 2 bases of the junction left unmatched. The CDR3 has 17 residues. Germline-derived CDR1 and CDR2 are MDHEN and SYDVKM. For sex, age, current smoking status and body mass index, every depressed patient had a pairwise-matched non-depressed control. V gene TRBV28 combines with J gene TRBJ2-6; 11 bases line up with TRBD1. The receptor was isolated from a woman aged 40 to 50 with major depressive disorder. Material for sequencing was CD4+ T cells from PBMCs. CDR3 nucleotides: TGTGCCAGCAGTTGGGGACAGGGGGGCTCTGGGGCCAACGTCCTGACTTTC. This codes for CASSWGQGGSGANVLTF.